This T cell receptor (beta chain) came from a study of T-cell memory formation after mild COVID-19. The study, taken as a whole, reports: Pre-infection memory harbored some responding clones, suggesting cross-reactive memory joined.

In regard to this clonotype: Antigen unknown.

TCRdb itself ran the 5' RACE reads through MiXCR, one entry per CDR3 protein. The sample holds some 440,000 distinct CDR3 sequences, around a quarter seen once. The source is an adult woman who had mild COVID-19 (a few samples of this study predate the infection). Cell type and time point are not known. The specimen sequenced was PBMCs or a T cell subset sorted from them (not recorded which).

The CDR3 nucleotides are TGCGCCAGCAGCTTCCTAGCGGGAAGCACCGGGGAGCTGTTTTTT. This translates into CASSFLAGSTGELFF. V gene TRBV5-1 combines with J gene TRBJ2-2; TRBD2 agrees at 9 bases. The CDR3 is 15 amino acids. Germline CDR1 is SGHRS and CDR2 is YFSETQ. The J segment lost 4 bases and the V segment lost 2 bases, leaving 3 bases of the junction unmatched.